The clone carrying this T cell receptor beta chain was detected only a few times. Its target is not known. Researchers made TCR cDNA using 5'RACE template switching, and this step added a universal primer site and UMIs. TCRdb processed the 5' RACE reads anew with MiXCR; each CDR3 protein has one entry. Of about 300,000 distinct CDR3 sequences listed, around 7% were seen once; the top ten hold about a sixth. The data originate from a study of T cells after yellow fever vaccination. Study results and caveats: A small share of clonotypes appeared in both CD4 and CD8 compartments.

Trimming cost V 3 bases and J 5 bases; bases outside gene matches: 6. Germline values: CDR1 SGHTA, CDR2 FQGNSA. The CDR3 runs to 17 residues. The sequencing used PBMCs, collected 45 days after the first yellow fever vaccination. The source is a young man who received the YFV17D yellow fever vaccine. V is TRBV7-2 and J is TRBJ2-5, with TRBD2 matching over 16 bases. Here the CDR3 reads CASSFGTSGGAEETQYF. The CDR3, as DNA: TGTGCCAGCAGCTTTGGGACTAGCGGGGGGGCTGAGGAGACCCAGTACTTC.